This TCR beta chain came from a study of beta chain features in type 1 diabetes. Expressed TCRB transcripts were sequenced because the isolated RNA had all been reverse transcribed beforehand. The data were produced by immunoSEQ multiplex PCR, yet TCRdb's version contains in-frame clones alone and is incomplete. The data contain about 240,000 clones, 25% to 35% of them singletons. Remarks on this clone: What it recognizes is unknown.

The length of the CDR3 is 14 residues. V was trimmed by 4 bases and J by 1 base, leaving 5 bases between them. Germline V gene lookup returns CDR1 SGHDN and CDR2 FVKESK. Via CD45RO/CCR7/CD25/CD127/CD95/CD27, cells of the CD4+ naive, central memory, regulatory and stem cell-like memory subsets were sorted. The study, taken as a whole, reports: Since sequencing was performed on cDNA, cells with high TCR expression could be over-represented. Lower insertion and higher deletion counts appeared at VDJ junctions in type 1 diabetes patients.

The sample consisted of central memory CD4+ T cells from blood. The sequence was collected from a man aged 25 to 45 in good health. This chain connects TRBV14 to TRBJ2-6; D gene unclear. In DNA, the CDR3 is TGTGCCAGCAGCCTGGTGTCTGGGGCCAACGTCCTGACTTTC. Translated, it gives CASSLVSGANVLTF.